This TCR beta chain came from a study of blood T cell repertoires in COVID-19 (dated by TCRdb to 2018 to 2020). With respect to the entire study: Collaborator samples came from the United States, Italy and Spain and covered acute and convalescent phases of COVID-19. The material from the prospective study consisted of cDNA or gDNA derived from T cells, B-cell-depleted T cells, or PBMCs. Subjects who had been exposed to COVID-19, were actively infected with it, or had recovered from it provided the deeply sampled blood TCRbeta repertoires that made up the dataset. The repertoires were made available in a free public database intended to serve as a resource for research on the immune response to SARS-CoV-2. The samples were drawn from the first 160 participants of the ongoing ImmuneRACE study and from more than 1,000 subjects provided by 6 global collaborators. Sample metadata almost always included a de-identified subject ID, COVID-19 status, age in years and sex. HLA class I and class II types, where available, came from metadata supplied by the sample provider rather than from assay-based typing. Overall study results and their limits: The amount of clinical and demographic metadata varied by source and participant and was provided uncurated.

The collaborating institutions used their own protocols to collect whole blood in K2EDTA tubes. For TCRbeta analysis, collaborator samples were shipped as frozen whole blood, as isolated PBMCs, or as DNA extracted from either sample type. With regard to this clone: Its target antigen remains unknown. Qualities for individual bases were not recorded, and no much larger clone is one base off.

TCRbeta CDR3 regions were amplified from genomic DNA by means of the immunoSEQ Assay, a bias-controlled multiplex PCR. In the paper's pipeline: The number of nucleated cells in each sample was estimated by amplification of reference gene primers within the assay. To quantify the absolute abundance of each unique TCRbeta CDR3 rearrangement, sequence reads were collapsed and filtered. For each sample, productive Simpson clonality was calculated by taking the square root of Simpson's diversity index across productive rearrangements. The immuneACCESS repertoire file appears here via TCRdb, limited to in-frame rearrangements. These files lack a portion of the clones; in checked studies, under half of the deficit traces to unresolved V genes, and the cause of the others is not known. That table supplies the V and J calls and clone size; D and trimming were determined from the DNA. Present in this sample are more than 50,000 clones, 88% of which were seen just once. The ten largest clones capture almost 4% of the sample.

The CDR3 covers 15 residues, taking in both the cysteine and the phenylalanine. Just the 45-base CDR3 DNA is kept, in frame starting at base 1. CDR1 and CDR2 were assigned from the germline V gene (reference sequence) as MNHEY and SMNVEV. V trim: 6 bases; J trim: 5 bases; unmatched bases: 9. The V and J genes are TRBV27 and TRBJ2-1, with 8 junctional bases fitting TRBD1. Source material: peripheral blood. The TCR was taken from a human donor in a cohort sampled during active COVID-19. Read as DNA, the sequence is TGTGCCAGCAGCCTAGGGACAGGTGGGAACAATGAGCAGTTCTTC. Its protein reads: CASSLGTGGNNEQFF.